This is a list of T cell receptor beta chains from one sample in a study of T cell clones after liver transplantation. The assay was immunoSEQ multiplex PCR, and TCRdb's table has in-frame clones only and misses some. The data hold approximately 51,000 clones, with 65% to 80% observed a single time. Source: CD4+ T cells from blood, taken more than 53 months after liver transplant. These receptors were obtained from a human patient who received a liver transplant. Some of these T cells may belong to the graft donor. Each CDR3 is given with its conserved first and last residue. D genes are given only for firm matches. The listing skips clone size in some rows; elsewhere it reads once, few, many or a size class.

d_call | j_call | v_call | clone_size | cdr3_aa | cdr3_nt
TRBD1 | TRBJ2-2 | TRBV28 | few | CASLYSRGQTGELFF | TGTGCCAGCTTGTACTCCAGGGGGCAGACCGGGGAGCTGTTTTTT
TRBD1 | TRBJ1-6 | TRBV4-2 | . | CASSQGQGVNSPLHF | TGTGCCAGCAGCCAGGGACAGGGGGTTAATTCACCCCTCCACTTT
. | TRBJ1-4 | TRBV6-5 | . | CASRGRVGEKLFF | TGTGCCAGCAGGGGGAGGGTAGGCGAAAAACTGTTTTTT
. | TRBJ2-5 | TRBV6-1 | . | CASSERFETQYF | TGTGCCAGCAGTGAAAGGTTTGAGACCCAGTACTTC
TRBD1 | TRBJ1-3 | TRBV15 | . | CATAGTAGNTIYF | TGTGCCACCGCCGGGACAGCTGGAAACACCATATATTTT
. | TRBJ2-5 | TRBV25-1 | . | CASSDPRRGQETQYF | TGTGCCAGCAGTGACCCCAGGCGGGGTCAAGAGACCCAGTACTTC
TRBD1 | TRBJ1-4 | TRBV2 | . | CASSEPRGRGVNEKLFF | TGTGCCAGCAGTGAGCCCAGGGGGCGGGGGGTAAATGAAAAACTGTTTTTT
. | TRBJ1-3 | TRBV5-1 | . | CASSFDTDSGNTIYF | TGCGCCAGCAGTTTCGACACCGACTCTGGAAACACCATATATTTT
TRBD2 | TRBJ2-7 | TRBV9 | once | CASSIGTSGGAQTIYEQYF | TGTGCCAGCAGCATCGGGACTAGCGGGGGGGCCCAGACAATCTACGAGCAGTACTTC
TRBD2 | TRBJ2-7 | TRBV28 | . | CASSTSGGFYEQYF | TGTGCCAGCAGTACTAGCGGGGGTTTCTACGAGCAGTACTTC
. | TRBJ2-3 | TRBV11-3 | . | CASSAGVKVTDTQYF | TGTGCCAGCAGCGCAGGGGTAAAGGTCACAGATACGCAGTATTTT
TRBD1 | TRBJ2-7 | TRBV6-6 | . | CASRDREYEQYF | TGTGCCAGCCGGGACAGGGAGTACGAGCAGTACTTC
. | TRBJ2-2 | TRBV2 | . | CASRQRGETGELFF | TGTGCCAGCAGGCAAAGGGGGGAAACCGGGGAGCTGTTTTTT